This entry lists 23 T cell receptor beta chains sequenced from one sample in a study of Graves' ophthalmopathy and Graves' hyperthyroidism. TCR beta CDR3 regions were amplified from RNA transcripts. Scientists carried out first-round RT-PCR using HTBI primers and then a second-round multiplex PCR. Each CDR3 protein is one row after TCRdb ran MiXCR on the multiplex PCR reads. Of 600,000 to 650,000 distinct CDR3 sequences listed, 22% were seen once; the top ten hold more than 5.5%. Sample: peripheral blood. The receptors here all came from a woman between 18 and 30 years old with stable Graves' hyperthyroidism. Some clones in this sample may be carry-over from other donors' samples.

Many counts were recorded for this clonotype. The rearrangement links TRBV27 to TRBJ2-7, with 7 nucleotides matching TRBD1. The CDR3 runs to 14 residues. V lost 3 bases and J lost 4; bases outside the gene matches: 6. In germline, CDR1 is MNHEY, CDR2 SMNVEV (reference sequence). CDR3 loop: CASSFLDRIYEQYF. The CDR3 coding sequence is TGTGCCAGCAGTTTTCTGGACAGGATTTACGAGCAGTACTTC.

V is TRBV18 and J is TRBJ2-5; possibly TRBD2 for D (6 bases). This CDR3 is 13 amino acids long. Germline CDR1 is KGHSH and CDR2 is LQKENI. Trimming took 5 bases from V and 5 from J, leaving 12 bases between them. CDR3 region: CASSEGAGETQYF. Written as DNA, the CDR3 is TGTGCCAGCTCAGAGGGCGCGGGGGAGACCCAGTACTTC.

This clonotype came up many times. The chain couples TRBV2 to TRBJ2-1; no clear D gene. The CDR3 spans 14 residues. Germline-derived CDR1 and CDR2 are SNHLY and FYNNEI. Trimming took off 2 bases at V and 8 bases at J, with 13 bases between the two ends. DNA of the CDR3: TGTGCCAGCAGTGAATTACAGCCCCGAGATGAGCAGTTCTTC. It specifies CASSELQPRDEQFF.

This clonotype showed up just a few times. The J gene is TRBJ1-2, the V gene TRBV28; TRBD1 is a possible D gene (5 bases). Trimming cost V 7 bases and J 3 bases, with 12 bases left between them. CDR3 length: 13 amino acids. The V gene's germline CDR1 is MDHEN and CDR2 SYDVKM. CDR3 DNA: TGTGCCAGCACCGCTCCGGGGGACTATGGCTACACCTTC. Amino acids: CASTAPGDYGYTF.

This clonotype was seen at least ten times. CDR3 sequence (DNA): TGTGCCAGCACGGGACAAACTGAAGCTTTCTTT. Amino acid sequence: CASTGQTEAFF. This chain joins TRBV25-1 and TRBJ1-1; possibly TRBD1 for D (6 bases). Trimming left V 7 bases short and J 5 bases short, with 8 bases between. The CDR3 has 11 residues. Germline V gives CDR1 MGHDK, CDR2 SYGVNS.

This clonotype was picked up many times. The V and J genes are TRBV19 and TRBJ1-1, with unresolved D. Trimming shortened V by 4 bases and J by 6 bases, and 9 bases separated the two germline ends. Germline lookup yields CDR1 LNHDA and CDR2 SQIVND (reference sequence). The CDR3 runs 12 residues. The CDR3 nucleotides read TGTGCCAGTAGTAGCGTGAGGGCTGAAGCTTTCTTT. It encodes CASSSVRAEAFF.

This clonotype was seen at least ten times. This chain joins TRBV6-5 and TRBJ2-2; D remains ambiguous. Germline V gene sequence: CDR1 MNHEY, CDR2 SVGAGI. CDR3 length: 16 amino acids. V was shortened by 0 bases and J by 6 bases, with 14 bases between the two germline ends. CDR3 nucleotides: TGTGCCAGCAGTTACTCGTTGTCCGGCACTCCCGGGGAGCTGTTTTTT. Its translation is CASSYSLSGTPGELFF.

This clonotype has at least ten counts. The chain is built from TRBV7-8 and TRBJ2-2; 11 bases line up with TRBD1. The CDR3 sequence is 17 residues long. After removal of 2 bases from V and 1 base from J, the junction contained 3 bases not matched to a gene. From germline, CDR1 is SGHVS and CDR2 FQNEAQ. This CDR3 is CASSLRGQGGNTGELFF. Here the CDR3 DNA reads TGTGCCAGCAGCTTAAGGGGACAGGGGGGGAACACCGGGGAGCTGTTTTTT.

This clonotype was found a few times. J is TRBJ2-7 and V is TRBV10-1; D not resolved. This CDR3 has 14 residues. The V gene's germline CDR1 is WNHNN and CDR2 SYGVQD (reference sequence). V was clipped by 3 bases and J by 4 bases, with 13 bases between them. For the CDR3, the DNA is TGCGCCAGCAGTGACAGTAGCCCAACGTACGAGCAGTACTTC. This codes for CASSDSSPTYEQYF.

This sequence joins TRBV28 and TRBJ2-5; no definite D call. V lost 6 bases to trimming and J lost 3 bases, with 14 bases between them. This CDR3 has 14 amino acids. Germline values: CDR1 MDHEN, CDR2 SYDVKM. This CDR3 reads CASSPHRVKETQYF. Written as DNA, the CDR3 is TGTGCCAGCAGCCCCCATAGGGTAAAAGAGACCCAGTACTTC.

This clonotype was recorded many times. The chain employs TRBV6-1 and TRBJ2-5; D gene ambiguous. V lost 6 bases and J 5 bases, leaving 10 bases between the germline ends. The germline CDR1 and CDR2 sequences are MNHNS and SASEGT. CDR3 length: 12 residues. The CDR3 DNA reads as TGTGCCAGCAGAATAGAAGGGGAGACCCAGTACTTC. Amino acid sequence: CASRIEGETQYF.

In its sample, this clonotype was seen many times. The chain couples TRBV12-3 or TRBV12-4 to TRBJ1-1; 8 positions agree with TRBD1. After removal of 5 bases from V and 1 base from J, the junction contained 3 bases not matched to a gene. The CDR3 is made up of 14 amino acids. The CDR3 loop is CASSPGGENTEAFF. The CDR3 nucleotides are TGTGCCAGCAGTCCAGGGGGCGAGAACACTGAAGCTTTCTTT.

The rearrangement joins TRBV6-1 to TRBJ2-7; a possible D gene is TRBD1 (5 bases). CDR1 is MNHNS and CDR2 is SASEGT in the germline V gene. V lost 5 bases and J 7 bases, leaving 18 bases between the germline ends. The CDR3 is 14 amino acids. The CDR3 nucleotides read TGTGCCAGCAGTCCCCGACAGTACCCTACGGAGCAGTACTTC. The encoded protein is CASSPRQYPTEQYF.

This clonotype was counted at least ten times. The chain links TRBV6-2 or TRBV6-3 to TRBJ2-5; the D call may be TRBD1 or TRBD2 (7 bases each). The V gene's germline CDR1 is MNHEY and CDR2 SVGEGT. The CDR3 loop spans 17 amino acids. With 6 bases removed from V and 2 bases from J, the gap between germline ends came to 22 bases. CDR3 sequence (DNA): TGTGCCAGCAGCCCACGGCGGGGAGGGGGCATACAAGAGACCCAGTACTTC. Its protein product is CASSPRRGGGIQETQYF.

This chain connects TRBV6-1 to TRBJ2-4; D unresolved. The CDR3 has 15 residues. V gave up 1 base and J gave up 2 bases, with 9 bases separating them. Germline CDR1 reads MNHNS; CDR2 reads SASEGT. The chain's CDR3 is CASSEGSVTKNIQYF. CDR3 nucleotides: TGTGCCAGCAGTGAAGGGTCAGTAACCAAAAACATTCAGTACTTC.

This clonotype was seen ten or more times. The chain carries TRBV3-1 and TRBJ1-1; possible D gene TRBD1, 6 bases. Trimming removed 4 bases from V and 1 base from J, with 13 bases in between. The CDR3 covers 15 residues. CDR1 is LGHDT and CDR2 is YNNKEL in the germline V gene (reference sequence). The CDR3 sequence: CASSLIIGGNTEAFF. The DNA for the CDR3 is TGTGCCAGCAGCCTCATAATAGGGGGGAACACTGAAGCTTTCTTT.

In this sample, this clonotype turned up many times. The chain joins TRBV18 to TRBJ2-5; D remains ambiguous. The CDR3 runs 11 residues. The germline V gene encodes CDR1 KGHSH and CDR2 LQKENI. V dropped 8 bases and J dropped 5 bases, with 9 bases sitting between them. The chain's CDR3 is CASSPRETQYF. For the CDR3, the DNA is TGTGCCAGCAGCCCGCGGGAGACCCAGTACTTC.

This clonotype was recorded a few times. V usage is TRBV11-2 and J usage is TRBJ2-7; D gene ambiguous. Germline assignment: CDR1 SGHAT and CDR2 FQNNGV. Trimming cost V 4 bases and J 3 bases, with 16 bases left between them. The CDR3 sequence is 15 residues long. The CDR3 is CASSSRLAAGYEQYF. The CDR3 DNA follows: TGTGCCAGCAGCTCCCGACTGGCAGCCGGCTACGAGCAGTACTTC.

This clonotype occurred many times. The V gene is TRBV27, the J gene TRBJ1-1; D call uncertain. The V end lost 7 bases, the J end lost 4 bases, and 19 bases lay between the germline ends. The CDR3 has 15 amino acids. The germline gives CDR1 MNHEY, CDR2 SMNVEV (reference sequence). The CDR3 coding sequence is TGTGCCAGCAACTCGGGCCTTCCCAGGAGCACTGAAGCTTTCTTT. It translates to CASNSGLPRSTEAFF.

The rearrangement links TRBV28 to TRBJ2-6; D is unclear. Germline V gene data show CDR1 as MDHEN and CDR2 as SYDVKM. V was shortened by 1 base and J by 5 bases, with 6 bases between the two germline ends. CDR3 length: 14 residues. The CDR3 sequence is CASSLSGRANVLTF. In DNA, the CDR3 is TGTGCCAGCAGTTTATCGGGTCGGGCCAACGTCCTGACTTTC.

The CDR3 protein is CASSSPNEQYF. In DNA, the CDR3 is TGTGCCAGCAGTTCCCCTAACGAGCAGTACTTC. This chain links TRBV6-5 with TRBJ2-7; D unclear. Germline values: CDR1 MNHEY, CDR2 SVGAGI. The CDR3 contains 11 residues. V was trimmed by 4 bases and J by 5 bases, leaving 6 bases between them.

This clonotype was observed a single time. The chain couples TRBV11-2 to TRBJ1-2; a weak D match, TRBD1 (5 bases). V was cut by 5 bases and J by 5 bases, with 15 bases left in between. Germline values: CDR1 SGHAT, CDR2 FQNNGV. The length of the CDR3 is 14 residues. CDR3 DNA: TGTGCCAGCAGCGTAACGACAGCGGAGTATGGCTACACCTTC. Amino acids: CASSVTTAEYGYTF.

This sequence joins TRBV20-1 and TRBJ1-1; TRBD1 might be the D (5 bases). Germline V gives CDR1 DFQATT, CDR2 SNEGSKA (reference sequence). V lost 6 bases to trimming and J lost 4 bases, with 15 bases between them. The CDR3 runs 13 residues. CDR3 nucleotides: TGCAGTGCCAGGGAAGATTTGAGCACTGAAGCTTTCTTT. It specifies CSAREDLSTEAFF.